This T cell receptor beta chain was recorded in a study of T cells in Graves' hyperthyroidism and ophthalmopathy. The V gene's germline CDR1 is SGHTA and CDR2 FQGNSA. This CDR3 has 14 amino acids. V was trimmed by 7 bases and J by 5 bases, leaving 17 bases between them. Researchers amplified the TCR beta CDR3 regions from RNA transcripts. HTBI primers were the set used in a first-round RT-PCR of the TCR CDR3. Each CDR3 protein is one row after TCRdb ran MiXCR on the multiplex PCR reads. The sample yields around 480,000 distinct CDR3 sequences, about 15% seen once. In its sample, this clonotype was seen many times.

The sequenced sample consisted of blood. The V gene is TRBV7-2, the J gene TRBJ2-5; D unclear. The TCR sequence derives from a young woman with Graves' hyperthyroidism. CDR3 in DNA: TGTGCCAGCACCCGCCATGGAAGCAGCGAGACCCAGTACTTC. It translates to CASTRHGSSETQYF. Looking up the rest from reference TRBV7-2 and TRBJ2-5 gives the full variable domain: GAGVSQSPSNKVTEKGKDVELRCDPISGHTALYWYRQSLGQGLEFLIYFQGNSAPDKSGLPSDRFSAERTGGSVSTLTIQRTQQEDSAVYLCASTRHGSSETQYFGPGTRLLVL.